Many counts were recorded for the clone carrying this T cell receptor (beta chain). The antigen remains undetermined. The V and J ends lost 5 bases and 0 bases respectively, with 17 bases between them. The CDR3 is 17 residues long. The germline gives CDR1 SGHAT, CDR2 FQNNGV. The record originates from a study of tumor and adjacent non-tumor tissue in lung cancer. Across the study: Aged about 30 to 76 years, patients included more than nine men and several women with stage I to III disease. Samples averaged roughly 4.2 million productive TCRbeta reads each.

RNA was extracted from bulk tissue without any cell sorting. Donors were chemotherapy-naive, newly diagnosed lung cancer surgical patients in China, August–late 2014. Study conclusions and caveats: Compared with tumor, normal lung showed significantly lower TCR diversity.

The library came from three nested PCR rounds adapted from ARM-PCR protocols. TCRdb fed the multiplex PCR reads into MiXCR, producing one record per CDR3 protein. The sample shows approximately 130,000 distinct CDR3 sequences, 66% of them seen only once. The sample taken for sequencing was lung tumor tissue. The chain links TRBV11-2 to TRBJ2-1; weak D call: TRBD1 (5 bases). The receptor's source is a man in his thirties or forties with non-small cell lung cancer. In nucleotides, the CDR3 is TGTGCCAGCAGCCCTCGGCAGGGCGGATACTCCTACAATGAGCAGTTCTTC. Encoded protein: CASSPRQGGYSYNEQFF.